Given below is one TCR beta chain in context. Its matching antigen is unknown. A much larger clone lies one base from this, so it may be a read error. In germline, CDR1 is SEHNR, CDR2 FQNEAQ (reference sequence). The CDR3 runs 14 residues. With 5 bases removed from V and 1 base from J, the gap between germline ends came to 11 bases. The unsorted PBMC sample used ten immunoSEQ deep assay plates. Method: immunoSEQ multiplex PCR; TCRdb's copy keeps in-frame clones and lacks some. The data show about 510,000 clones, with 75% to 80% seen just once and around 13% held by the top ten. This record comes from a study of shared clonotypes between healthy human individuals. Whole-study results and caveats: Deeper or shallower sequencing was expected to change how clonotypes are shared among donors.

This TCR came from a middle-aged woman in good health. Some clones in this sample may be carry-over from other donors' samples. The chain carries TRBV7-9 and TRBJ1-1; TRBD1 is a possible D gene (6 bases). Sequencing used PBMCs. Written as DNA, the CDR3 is TGTGCCAGCAGCGCAGACAGGACGAACACTGAAGCTTTCTTT. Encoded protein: CASSADRTNTEAFF. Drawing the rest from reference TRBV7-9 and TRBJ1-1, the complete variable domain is DTGVSQNPRHKITKRGQNVTFRCDPISEHNRLYWYRQTLGQGPEFLTYFQNEAQLEKSRLLSDRFSAERPKGSFSTLEIQRTEQGDSAMYLCASSADRTNTEAFFGQGTRLTVV.